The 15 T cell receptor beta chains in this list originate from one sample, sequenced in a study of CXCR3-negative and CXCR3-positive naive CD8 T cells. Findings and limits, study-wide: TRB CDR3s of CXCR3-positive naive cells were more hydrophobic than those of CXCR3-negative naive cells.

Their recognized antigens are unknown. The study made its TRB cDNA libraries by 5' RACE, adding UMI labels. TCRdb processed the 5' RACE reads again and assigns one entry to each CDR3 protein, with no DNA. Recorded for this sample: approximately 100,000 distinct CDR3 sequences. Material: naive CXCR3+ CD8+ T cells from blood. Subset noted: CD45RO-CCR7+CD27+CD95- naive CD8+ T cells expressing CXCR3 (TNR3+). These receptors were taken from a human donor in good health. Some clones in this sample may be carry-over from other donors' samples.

CDR3 sequence reads: CASSSTSGGLETQYF. V and J are TRBV5-1 and TRBJ2-5; TCRdb lists TRBD2, though no DNA is available to test this call. The V gene's germline CDR1 is SGHRS and CDR2 YFSETQ. The CDR3 has 15 amino acids.

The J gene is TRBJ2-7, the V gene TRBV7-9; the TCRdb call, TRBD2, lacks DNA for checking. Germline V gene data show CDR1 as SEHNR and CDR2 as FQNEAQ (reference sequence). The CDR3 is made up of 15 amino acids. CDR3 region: CASSPGQRGAYEQYF.

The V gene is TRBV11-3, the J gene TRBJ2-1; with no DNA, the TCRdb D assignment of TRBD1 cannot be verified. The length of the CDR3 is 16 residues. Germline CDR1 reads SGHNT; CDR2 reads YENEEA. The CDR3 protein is CASSLDGTLSYNEQFF.

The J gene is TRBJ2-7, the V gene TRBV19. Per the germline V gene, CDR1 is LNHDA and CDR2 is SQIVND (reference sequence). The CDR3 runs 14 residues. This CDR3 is CASSMSAGIGEQYF. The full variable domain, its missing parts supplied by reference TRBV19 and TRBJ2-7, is DGGITQSPKYLFRKEGQNVTLSCEQNLNHDAMYWYRQDPGQGLRLIYYSQIVNDFQKGDIAEGYSVSREKKESFPLTVTSAQKNPTAFYLCASSMSAGIGEQYFGPGTRLTVT.

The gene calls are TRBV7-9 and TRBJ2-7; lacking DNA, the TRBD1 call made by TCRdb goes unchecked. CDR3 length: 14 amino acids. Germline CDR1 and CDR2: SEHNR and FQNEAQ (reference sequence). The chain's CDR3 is CASSLDQGPYEQYF.

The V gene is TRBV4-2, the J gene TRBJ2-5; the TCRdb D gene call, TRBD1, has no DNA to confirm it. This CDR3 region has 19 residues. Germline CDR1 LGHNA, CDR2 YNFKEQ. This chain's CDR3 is CASSRSPGTGGFGYETQYF.

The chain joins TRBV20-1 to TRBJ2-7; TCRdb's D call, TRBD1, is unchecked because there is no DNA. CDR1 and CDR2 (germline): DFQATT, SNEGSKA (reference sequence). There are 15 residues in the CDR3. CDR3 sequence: CSAPRGGTPSYEQYF.

This CDR3 reads CASSEGTSGRYAYEQYF. This chain uses TRBV9 with TRBJ2-7; checking the TCRdb D call of TRBD2 is not possible without DNA. The CDR3 sequence is 17 residues long. The germline gives CDR1 SGDLS, CDR2 YYNGEE.

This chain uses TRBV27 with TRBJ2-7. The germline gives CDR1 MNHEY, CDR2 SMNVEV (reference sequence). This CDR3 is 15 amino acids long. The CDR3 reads CASSLSFRLRYEQYF.

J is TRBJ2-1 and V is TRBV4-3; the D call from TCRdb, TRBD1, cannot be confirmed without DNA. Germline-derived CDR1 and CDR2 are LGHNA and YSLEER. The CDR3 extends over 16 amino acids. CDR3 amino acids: CASSQDRGPSYNEQFF.

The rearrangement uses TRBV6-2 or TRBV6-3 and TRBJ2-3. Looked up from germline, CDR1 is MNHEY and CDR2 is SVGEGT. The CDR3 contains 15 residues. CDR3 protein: CASSYSAGSTDTQYF.

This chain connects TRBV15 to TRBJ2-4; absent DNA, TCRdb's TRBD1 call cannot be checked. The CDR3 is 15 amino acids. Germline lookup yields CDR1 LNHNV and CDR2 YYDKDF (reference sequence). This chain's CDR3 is CATSRDYSRGDIQYF.

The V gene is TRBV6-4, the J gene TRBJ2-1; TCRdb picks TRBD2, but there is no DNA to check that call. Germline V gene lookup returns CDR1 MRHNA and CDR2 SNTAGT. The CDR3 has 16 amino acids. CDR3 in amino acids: CASSDGTSGDYNEQFF.

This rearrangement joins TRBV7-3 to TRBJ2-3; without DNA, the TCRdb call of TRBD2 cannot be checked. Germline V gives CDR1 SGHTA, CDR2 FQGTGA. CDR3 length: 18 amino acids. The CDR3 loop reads CASSSLGGRGNDWDTQYF. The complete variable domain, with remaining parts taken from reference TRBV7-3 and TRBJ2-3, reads GAGVSQTPSNKVTEKGKYVELRCDPISGHTALYWYRQSLGQGPEFLIYFQGTGAADDSGLPNDRFFAVRPEGSVSTLKIQRTERGDSAVYLCASSSLGGRGNDWDTQYFGPGTRLTVL.

This CDR3 reads CASSFPGGNEQFF. J is TRBJ2-1 and V is TRBV11-3; TCRdb designates TRBD1, a call that cannot be tested without DNA. From germline, CDR1 is SGHNT and CDR2 YENEEA. CDR3 length equals 13 residues.